The clone carrying this TCR beta chain was counted a few times. A universal primer site was created by template switching, with the cDNA bearing unique molecular identifiers. Using its own MiXCR run on the 5' RACE reads, TCRdb lists one record per CDR3 protein. Of fewer than 450,000 distinct CDR3 sequences detected, roughly 9% appear once; the ten largest clones hold roughly 8.7%. The data derive from a study of identical twins. Unmatched junction bases numbered 19, after V lost 4 bases and J lost 9 bases. This CDR3 region has 17 residues. The germline V gene has CDR1 MNHEY and CDR2 SVGAGI. This receptor was obtained from a woman aged 50 to 65 in good health. The sequenced material came from naive T cells sorted from blood. The J gene is TRBJ2-5, the V gene TRBV6-5; 8 positions match TRBD1. This CDR3 reads CASSFLDKAGGLRAQYF. Here the CDR3 DNA reads TGTGCCAGCAGTTTCCTTGACAAGGCAGGGGGCTTAAGGGCCCAGTACTTC.